This entry concerns a single T cell receptor beta chain. This sample is drawn from a study of blood T cell repertoires in COVID-19. Study context: The study drew acute and convalescent COVID-19 samples from the United States, Italy and Spain. PBMCs, B-cell-depleted T cells, or T cells were the source of the cDNA or gDNA that made up the material.

In the original analysis: Nucleated cell number was recorded as an estimate derived from reference gene primer amplification. TCRdb's table, derived via immunoSEQ multiplex PCR, lists solely in-frame clones and lacks some. V, J and clone size were drawn from that table, and D and trimming were deduced from the DNA. Of 250,000 or so clones in the sample, approximately 91% are singletons; the top ten hold over 0.8%. This CDR3 is built from 13 residues. Germline V lookup: CDR1 LNHDA, CDR2 SQIVND (reference sequence). Trimming pared 5 bases from V and 3 bases from J, leaving 10 bases between. Seattle enrolled patients during active infection and tracked them longitudinally.

Source material: peripheral blood. The chain employs TRBV19 and TRBJ2-5; possibly TRBD1 for D (6 bases). This clonotype was obtained from a man aged 25-45 years with COVID-19, enrolled during active disease. Written as DNA, the CDR3 is TGTGCCAGTAGTTCCCAGGGGAAAGAGACCCAGTACTTC. It is translated as CASSSQGKETQYF.